The 19 T cell receptor beta chains below come from one sample, sequenced in a study of shared clonotypes between healthy human individuals. This table comes from immunoSEQ multiplex PCR, and its TCRdb copy is limited to in-frame clones, with some not included. This table has fewer than 600,000 clones, 70% to 80% appearing once. Source material: PBMCs. These receptors were obtained from a middle-aged woman in good health. Some clones in this sample may be carry-over from other donors' samples.

This clone appeared many times. The chain recombines TRBV5-1 with TRBJ1-4, with TRBD1 identical over 8 bases. CDR3 length: 18 amino acids. Germline lookup yields CDR1 SGHRS and CDR2 YFSETQ. The V and J ends lost 4 bases and 0 bases, in that order; junction bases with no gene match: 11. CDR3: CASSKDRVGAATNEKLFF. The CDR3 nucleotides read TGCGCCAGCAGCAAGGACAGGGTTGGAGCCGCAACTAATGAAAAACTGTTTTTT.

The rearrangement joins TRBV9 to TRBJ1-5; unclear D gene. CDR1 SGDLS and CDR2 YYNGEE come from the germline V gene. The CDR3 is made up of 14 amino acids. The V gene lost 0 bases and the J gene lost 3 bases, with 7 bases spanning the gap. DNA of the CDR3: TGTGCCAGCAGCGTAGGGGGAATCAATCAGCCCCAGCATTTT. Encoded protein: CASSVGGINQPQHF.

This rearrangement joins TRBV11-2 to TRBJ2-1; D possibly corresponds to TRBD2 (6 bases). V was clipped by 8 bases and J by 3 bases, with 17 bases between them. Germline-derived CDR1 and CDR2 are SGHAT and FQNNGV. This CDR3 is built from 15 residues. Written as DNA, the CDR3 is TGTGCCAGCGGAGGGGAGCGGTCGTACTACAATGAGCAGTTCTTC. This gives the protein CASGGERSYYNEQFF. The full variable domain, completed using reference TRBV11-2 and TRBJ2-1, is EAGVAQSPRYKIIEKRQSVAFWCNPISGHATLYWYQQILGQGPKLLIQFQNNGVVDDSQLPKDRFSAERLKGVDSTLKIQPAKLEDSAVYLCASGGERSYYNEQFFGPGTRLTVL.

There are many counts of this clone. This chain joins TRBV19 and TRBJ1-5; D is perhaps TRBD1 (5 bases). The CDR3 is made up of 15 amino acids. The germline CDR1 and CDR2 sequences are LNHDA and SQIVND (reference sequence). The V gene lost 1 base and the J gene lost 1 base, with 8 bases spanning the gap. The CDR3 sequence is CASSIGTMSNQPQHF. CDR3 DNA sequence: TGTGCCAGTAGTATAGGGACAATGAGCAATCAGCCCCAGCATTTT.

This clone showed up just a few times. The V call is TRBV5-6, the J call TRBJ2-1; D might be TRBD1 (6 bases). Per germline, CDR1 SGHDT and CDR2 YYEEEE. V was clipped by 4 bases and J by 4 bases, with 15 bases between them. This CDR3 region has 15 residues. The CDR3 is CASSVQGGPYNEQFF. CDR3 in DNA: TGTGCCAGCAGCGTACAGGGTGGCCCTTACAATGAGCAGTTCTTC. The entire variable domain, with the rest obtained from reference TRBV5-6 and TRBJ2-1, is as follows: DAGVTQSPTHLIKTRGQQVTLRCSPKSGHDTVSWYQQALGQGPQFIFQYYEEEERQRGNFPDRFSGHQFPNYSSELNVNALLLGDSALYLCASSVQGGPYNEQFFGPGTRLTVL.

The chain couples TRBV5-1 to TRBJ2-3; D unclear. The germline gives CDR1 SGHRS, CDR2 YFSETQ. Trimming removed 0 bases at V and 2 bases at J, with 10 bases between. The CDR3 totals 15 residues. CDR3: CASSLGRGNTDTQYF. CDR3 DNA sequence: TGCGCCAGCAGCTTGGGTCGCGGTAACACAGATACGCAGTATTTT.

The V gene is TRBV18, the J gene TRBJ2-5; 9 nucleotides agree with TRBD2. The CDR3 totals 15 residues. The V and J ends lost 3 bases and 5 bases, in that order; junction bases with no gene match: 7. The germline V gene has CDR1 KGHSH and CDR2 LQKENI. The CDR3 nucleotides read TGTGCCAGCTCACCGCGACTAGCGGATGGGGAGACCCAGTACTTC. Protein: CASSPRLADGETQYF.

V gene TRBV6-6 combines with J gene TRBJ2-7; D possibly corresponds to TRBD1 (5 bases). This CDR3 has 14 amino acids. Trimming took off 4 bases at V and 3 bases at J, with 13 bases between the two ends. Looked up from germline, CDR1 is MNHNY and CDR2 is SVGAGI (reference sequence). CDR3 in amino acids: CASSSSTDNYEQYF. The CDR3 DNA sequence: TGTGCCAGCAGTTCCTCGACAGATAACTACGAGCAGTACTTC.

The chain combines TRBV11-2 with TRBJ2-2, with 10 bases aligning to TRBD2. The V and J ends lost 5 bases and 2 bases, in that order; junction bases with no gene match: 11. The CDR3 length is 18 residues. Germline V gene data show CDR1 as SGHAT and CDR2 as FQNNGV. The CDR3 here is CASSLRWKREGNTGELFF. The CDR3 region has the DNA TGTGCCAGCAGCCTTCGTTGGAAGCGGGAGGGTAACACCGGGGAGCTGTTTTTT.

The count of this clone is one. The chain combines TRBV7-7 with TRBJ2-7, with TRBD2 matching over 13 bases. The V and J ends lost 5 bases and 5 bases, in that order; junction bases with no gene match: 6. The CDR3 consists of 15 residues. Germline V gene data show CDR1 as SSHAT and CDR2 as FNYEAQ (reference sequence). The CDR3 DNA reads TGTGCCAGCAGCCTCGGACTAGCGGGAGTACACGAGCAGTACTTC. This translates into CASSLGLAGVHEQYF.

This clone has more than one count but fewer than ten. The sample carries other DNA sequences with the same CDR3. The chain recombines TRBV15 with TRBJ1-1, with 7 bases fitting TRBD1. V gave up 0 bases and J gave up 7 bases; unmatched junction bases: 2. The CDR3 loop spans 13 amino acids. Germline CDR1 is LNHNV and CDR2 is YYDKDF (reference sequence). The DNA for the CDR3 is TGTGCCACCAGCAGAGAAGGGGACAGTGAAGCTTTCTTT. It codes for CATSREGDSEAFF.

The rearrangement uses TRBV27 and TRBJ1-1; D remains ambiguous. CDR3 length: 14 amino acids. Germline CDR1 is MNHEY and CDR2 is SMNVEV (reference sequence). Trimming left V 1 base short and J 1 base short, with 7 bases between. DNA of the CDR3: TGTGCCAGCAGTTTATTAGGGCCGAACACTGAAGCTTTCTTT. Amino acids: CASSLLGPNTEAFF.

A word on this clone: The sample carries other DNA sequences with the same CDR3. The J gene is TRBJ2-5, the V gene TRBV6-7; 10 bases map to TRBD2. TRBV6-7 is an ORF, with its function uncertain. Germline trimming cut 0 bases from V and 0 bases from J; bases unmatched to any gene: 7. The length of the CDR3 is 18 residues. The CDR3 sequence: CASSYSLAGDGHQETQYF. CDR3 DNA sequence: TGTGCCAGCAGTTACTCCCTAGCGGGAGATGGGCACCAAGAGACCCAGTACTTC.

The V and J genes are TRBV2 and TRBJ2-3, with D possibly matching TRBD1 (6 bases). The CDR3 runs 15 residues. Germline V lookup: CDR1 SNHLY, CDR2 FYNNEI. The ends were cut back, 2 bases at V and 5 bases at J, with 14 bases in the middle. This CDR3 is CASSELVGAEDTQYF. The CDR3 DNA follows: TGTGCCAGCAGTGAATTAGTGGGGGCCGAAGATACGCAGTATTTT.

This rearrangement joins TRBV7-6 to TRBJ2-7; 7 nucleotides line up with TRBD2. The V gene's germline CDR1 is SGHVS and CDR2 FNYEAQ. The trim removed 1 base at V and 3 bases at J, leaving 15 bases unmatched. The CDR3 has 18 residues. The CDR3 sequence: CASSLVPALLGRSYEQYF. The CDR3 DNA reads as TGTGCCAGCAGCTTAGTTCCAGCCTTACTCGGGAGGAGCTACGAGCAGTACTTC.

The chain carries TRBV11-1 and TRBJ2-1, with TRBD2 matching over 15 bases. The V segment lost 5 bases and the J segment 0 bases; nucleotides outside the gene matches: 8. Germline CDR1 is SGHAT and CDR2 is FQDESV (reference sequence). The CDR3 extends over 19 amino acids. CDR3 loop: CASSPSGLAGGSSYNEQFF. In nucleotides, the CDR3 is TGTGCCAGCAGCCCCAGTGGACTAGCGGGAGGGAGCTCCTACAATGAGCAGTTCTTC.

V usage is TRBV19 and J usage is TRBJ1-5; D remains ambiguous. The V gene lost 5 bases and the J gene lost 0 bases, with 11 bases spanning the gap. The CDR3 is made up of 15 amino acids. Germline loops: CDR1 LNHDA, CDR2 SQIVND (reference sequence). The CDR3 sequence is CASSFAGFSNQPQHF. Here the CDR3 DNA reads TGTGCCAGTAGTTTTGCGGGGTTTAGCAATCAGCCCCAGCATTTT.

With respect to this clone: Just one base apart from a much larger clone, this may be a read error. This sequence joins TRBV27 and TRBJ2-3; unclear D gene. With the DNA end fitting TRBJ1-5 better, the J assignment may be wrong. The germline V gene encodes CDR1 MNHEY and CDR2 SMNVEV (reference sequence). The CDR3 extends over 16 amino acids. The CDR3 sequence is CASSLSGATSTDTQHF. CDR3 nucleotides: TGTGCCAGCAGTTTAAGCGGAGCCACTAGCACAGATACGCAGCATTTT.

The V call is TRBV28, the J call TRBJ1-1, with D unresolved. The CDR3 length is 14 residues. Trimming removed 7 bases at V and 0 bases at J, with 12 bases between. Germline V gives CDR1 MDHEN, CDR2 SYDVKM. This CDR3 is CASNETPMNTEAFF. Here the CDR3 DNA reads TGTGCCAGCAACGAGACACCGATGAACACTGAAGCTTTCTTT.